The 26 T cell receptor beta chains presented below share a single source sample, sequenced in a study of CD8 T cells in Susac syndrome. RNA was extracted with the RNeasy kit, and a quantity of about 0.45 to 1 ug was reverse transcribed using random hexamers. Each CDR3 protein is one row after TCRdb ran MiXCR on the immunoSEQ multiplex PCR reads. The sample shows about 130,000 distinct CDR3 sequences, more than 90% of them seen only once. What was sequenced was CD4+ T cells from PBMCs. These receptors all stem from a human donor in good health.

The V gene is TRBV29-1, the J gene TRBJ2-1; D unresolved. V lost 1 base and J 1 base, leaving 11 bases between the germline ends. This CDR3 is 15 amino acids long. From germline, CDR1 is SQVTM and CDR2 ANQGSEA. CDR3 loop: CSVEGTPASYNEQFF. In nucleotides, the CDR3 is TGCAGCGTTGAAGGGACGCCGGCGTCCTACAATGAGCAGTTCTTC.

This clonotype was seen only once. The rearrangement joins TRBV23-1 to TRBJ1-4; D is perhaps TRBD1 (6 bases). TRBV23-1 is an ORF, and what it does is uncertain. The CDR3 totals 15 residues. V was trimmed by 9 bases and J by 4 bases, leaving 18 bases between them. The CDR3 loop is CARKGGGEGNEKLFF. CDR3 nucleotides: TGCGCCAGAAAGGGGGGGGGCGAGGGTAATGAAAAACTGTTTTTT.

J is TRBJ2-1 and V is TRBV20-1, with TRBD2 matching 14 bases. CDR3 length equals 16 residues. V shed 0 bases and J 9 bases; nucleotides not matched to a gene: 7. Germline values: CDR1 DFQATT, CDR2 SNEGSKA (reference sequence). The CDR3 bases are TGCAGTGCTAGAGACCGGACTAGCGGGAGGACCGGTGAGCAGTTCTTC. Translated: CSARDRTSGRTGEQFF.

V usage is TRBV5-1 and J usage is TRBJ2-7; D might be TRBD2 (5 bases). Trimming removed 4 bases from V and 2 bases from J, with 19 bases in between. Per germline, CDR1 SGHRS and CDR2 YFSETQ. This CDR3 comprises 16 residues. The chain's CDR3 is CASSPLPGGGAYEQYF. The CDR3, as DNA: TGCGCCAGCAGCCCACTGCCTGGAGGAGGTGCCTACGAGCAGTACTTC. The complete variable domain, with remaining parts taken from reference TRBV5-1 and TRBJ2-7, reads KAGVTQTPRYLIKTRGQQVTLSCSPISGHRSVSWYQQTPGQGLQFLFEYFSETQRNKGNFPGRFSGRQFSNSRSEMNVSTLELGDSALYLCASSPLPGGGAYEQYFGPGTRLTVT.

J is TRBJ1-1 and V is TRBV2, with D tentatively TRBD1 (6 bases). Germline CDR1 and CDR2: SNHLY and FYNNEI. The CDR3 sequence is 14 residues long. V dropped 10 bases and J dropped 4 bases, with 19 bases sitting between them. As DNA, the CDR3 is TGTGCCACCACGACACCCAGGGGAACCACTGAAGCTTTCTTT. Its protein product is CATTTPRGTTEAFF.

The chain carries TRBV5-1 and TRBJ1-2; D gene uncertain. Germline-derived CDR1 and CDR2 are SGHRS and YFSETQ. This CDR3 is 15 amino acids long. The V and J ends lost 4 bases and 2 bases respectively, with 15 bases between them. This CDR3 is CASSPIVEQNYGYTF. DNA of the CDR3: TGCGCCAGCAGCCCTATCGTTGAACAGAACTATGGCTACACCTTC.

The genes are TRBV6-5 and TRBJ2-7; 9 bases fit TRBD2. The CDR3 has 15 residues. V lost 4 bases, J lost 3 bases, and 7 bases stayed unmatched. Germline loops: CDR1 MNHEY, CDR2 SVGAGI. The CDR3 loop reads CASSLSGLADYEQYF. In nucleotides, the CDR3 is TGTGCCAGCAGTTTATCGGGACTAGCAGACTACGAGCAGTACTTC.

The CDR3 loop is CASTAPEGLYNEQFF. CDR3 bases: TGTGCCAGCACTGCCCCGGAGGGCCTCTACAATGAGCAGTTCTTC. The chain links TRBV6-5 to TRBJ2-1; possible D gene TRBD2, 6 bases. The CDR3 consists of 15 residues. Looked up from germline, CDR1 is MNHEY and CDR2 is SVGAGI. Trimming stripped 7 bases from V and 3 bases from J, with 16 bases between.

The V gene is TRBV14, the J gene TRBJ1-1; D might be TRBD1 (5 bases). Trimming stripped 1 base from V and 0 bases from J, with 9 bases between. This CDR3 comprises 15 residues. In germline, CDR1 is SGHDN, CDR2 FVKESK. In DNA form, the CDR3 reads TGTGCCAGCAGCCAAGCCTACAGGATGAACACTGAAGCTTTCTTT. This codes for CASSQAYRMNTEAFF.

This chain uses TRBV7-2 with TRBJ2-2; 8 bases line up with TRBD1. V shed 5 bases, J shed 0 bases, and the junction held 5 bases outside the gene matches. The CDR3 length is 16 residues. Per the germline V gene, CDR1 is SGHTA and CDR2 is FQGNSA. The CDR3 loop reads CASSVQGVPNTGELFF. The CDR3, as DNA: TGTGCCAGCAGCGTACAGGGGGTCCCGAACACCGGGGAGCTGTTTTTT.

CDR3 sequence: CASSPTETSGTGELFF. CDR3 in DNA: TGCGCCAGCAGTCCGACGGAGACTAGCGGCACCGGGGAGCTGTTTTTT. V usage is TRBV5-1 and J usage is TRBJ2-2, with 9 positions matching TRBD2. Trimming removed 5 bases from V and 4 bases from J; junction bases left unmatched: 9. The CDR3 loop spans 16 amino acids. Germline-derived CDR1 and CDR2 are SGHRS and YFSETQ.

The chain recombines TRBV6-5 with TRBJ2-3; the D is unclear. The CDR3 contains 14 residues. Germline lookup yields CDR1 MNHEY and CDR2 SVGAGI. V was pared by 8 bases and J by 1 base, with 13 bases between. CDR3 loop: CASGSRPGTDTQYF. CDR3 DNA sequence: TGTGCCAGCGGATCTAGGCCCGGCACAGATACGCAGTATTTT.

The V call is TRBV29-1, the J call TRBJ2-3, with a weak D call TRBD1 (6 bases). The CDR3 totals 15 residues. Germline CDR1 reads SQVTM; CDR2 reads ANQGSEA. V shed 0 bases and J shed 5 bases, with 15 bases lying between them. This CDR3 is CSVEDPRGGRDTQYF. The CDR3 DNA reads as TGCAGCGTTGAAGATCCGAGAGGGGGAAGAGATACGCAGTATTTT.

V usage is TRBV5-4 and J usage is TRBJ2-7, with D perhaps matching TRBD2 (5 bases). Germline V gives CDR1 SGHNT, CDR2 YYREEE (reference sequence). With 4 bases removed from V and 6 bases from J, the gap between germline ends came to 17 bases. The CDR3 spans 14 residues. The CDR3 loop reads CASSGLALSGEQYF. CDR3 DNA: TGTGCCAGCAGCGGCCTAGCCCTCTCCGGCGAGCAGTACTTC.

The rearrangement uses TRBV27 and TRBJ2-6; 7 bases align to TRBD1. The length of the CDR3 is 18 residues. Germline CDR1 and CDR2: MNHEY and SMNVEV (reference sequence). Germline trimming cut 0 bases from V and 0 bases from J; bases unmatched to any gene: 5. The CDR3 bases are TGTGCCAGCAGTTTATCAGGGACAGCCTACTCTGGGGCCAACGTCCTGACTTTC. This translates into CASSLSGTAYSGANVLTF.

This chain uses TRBV28 with TRBJ1-3, with a tentative D call TRBD1 (5 bases). Germline V gene sequence: CDR1 MDHEN, CDR2 SYDVKM. V lost 7 bases and J lost 1, with 17 bases in between. The CDR3 is made up of 16 amino acids. Written as DNA, the CDR3 is TGTGCCAGCACCCCCCCCGGGACGAAGTCTGGAAACACCATATATTTT. Translating gives CASTPPGTKSGNTIYF.

In this sample, this clonotype turned up once. The chain links TRBV18 to TRBJ2-7, with 7 bases aligning to TRBD1. V was pared by 6 bases and J by 2 bases, with 7 bases of the junction left unmatched. The CDR3 loop spans 14 amino acids. Per the germline V gene, CDR1 is KGHSH and CDR2 is LQKENI. Here the CDR3 DNA reads TGTGCCAGCTCTCAAAGGGGACAGACCTACGAGCAGTACTTC. Residues: CASSQRGQTYEQYF.

The chain combines TRBV20-1 with TRBJ2-7, with no clear D. The CDR3 contains 10 residues. V shed 6 bases and J shed 7 bases, with 10 bases lying between them. Germline CDR1 DFQATT, CDR2 SNEGSKA (reference sequence). In nucleotides, the CDR3 is TGCAGTGCGGTGGCCAAGGAGCAGTACTTC. Translating it yields CSAVAKEQYF.

J is TRBJ1-1 and V is TRBV6-6; TRBD1 aligns across 7 bases. The CDR3 is 14 residues long. The ends lost 7 bases at V and 0 bases at J; junction bases unmatched: 5. In germline, CDR1 is MNHNY, CDR2 SVGAGI (reference sequence). This CDR3 reads CASTTGQVNTEAFF. CDR3 in DNA: TGTGCCAGCACCACCGGACAGGTGAACACTGAAGCTTTCTTT.

The chain's CDR3 is CASSIGTSYNEQFF. CDR3 sequence (DNA): TGCGCCAGCAGCATTGGGACTAGCTACAATGAGCAGTTCTTC. The chain combines TRBV5-1 with TRBJ2-1, with TRBD2 identical over 8 bases. CDR3 length: 14 residues. Germline V CDR1 and CDR2: SGHRS, YFSETQ. The V gene end was trimmed by 4 bases and the J gene end by 3 bases; junction bases not matched to a gene: 3. Full variable domain (outside the CDR3, taken from reference TRBV5-1 and TRBJ2-1): KAGVTQTPRYLIKTRGQQVTLSCSPISGHRSVSWYQQTPGQGLQFLFEYFSETQRNKGNFPGRFSGRQFSNSRSEMNVSTLELGDSALYLCASSIGTSYNEQFFGPGTRLTVL.

The rearrangement joins TRBV20-1 to TRBJ2-2; D is possibly TRBD1 (5 bases). This CDR3 has 15 amino acids. From germline, CDR1 is DFQATT and CDR2 SNEGSKA (reference sequence). The V gene lost 1 base and the J gene lost 2 bases, with 11 bases spanning the gap. The CDR3 bases are TGCAGTGCTAGAGTCAGGGCTCTCAACACCGGGGAGCTGTTTTTT. Amino acid sequence: CSARVRALNTGELFF.

This chain joins TRBV6-2 or TRBV6-3 and TRBJ2-2; TRBD2 matches 13 bases. Trimming at V came to 7 bases and at J to 4 bases, leaving 9 bases not matched to a gene. This CDR3 region has 17 residues. Germline loops: CDR1 MNHEY, CDR2 SVGEGT. CDR3 in DNA: TGTGCCAGCACTGACGGACTAGCGGGAGCCAGCACCGGGGAGCTGTTTTTT. It specifies CASTDGLAGASTGELFF.

J is TRBJ2-1 and V is TRBV5-1; 7 positions agree with TRBD2. Trimming took 3 bases from V and 2 from J; bases not matched to a gene: 2. CDR1 is SGHRS and CDR2 is YFSETQ in the germline V gene. The CDR3 has 14 amino acids. The DNA for the CDR3 is TGCGCCAGCAGCTACGGGACTACCTACAATGAGCAGTTCTTC. It encodes CASSYGTTYNEQFF.

The V and J genes are TRBV15 and TRBJ2-1; 9 bases agree with TRBD2. Trimming took 2 bases from V and 6 from J; bases not matched to a gene: 14. In germline, CDR1 is LNHNV, CDR2 YYDKDF (reference sequence). This CDR3 has 18 amino acids. The CDR3 nucleotides read TGTGCCACCAGCAGAACCCCATCTCGAGCGGGAGGCCCCAATGAGCAGTTCTTC. This translates into CATSRTPSRAGGPNEQFF. Based on the CDR3 plus reference TRBV15 and TRBJ2-1, the full variable domain is DAMVIQNPRYQVTQFGKPVTLSCSQTLNHNVMYWYQQKSSQAPKLLFHYYDKDFNNEADTPDNFQSRRPNTSFCFLDIRSPGLGDTAMYLCATSRTPSRAGGPNEQFFGPGTRLTVL.

The chain recombines TRBV18 with TRBJ1-5, with D possibly TRBD1 on 5 matching bases. Per the germline V gene, CDR1 is KGHSH and CDR2 is LQKENI. The CDR3 is 13 residues long. V was pared by 4 bases and J by 4 bases, with 8 bases between. The CDR3 region has the DNA TGTGCCAGCTCACAACAGGAAAATCAGCCCCAGCATTTT. It encodes CASSQQENQPQHF. Drawing the rest from reference TRBV18 and TRBJ1-5, the complete variable domain is NAGVMQNPRHLVRRRGQEARLRCSPMKGHSHVYWYRQLPEEGLKFMVYLQKENIIDESGMPKERFSAEFPKEGPSILRIQQVVRGDSAAYFCASSQQENQPQHFGDGTRLSIL.

This clonotype was picked up a small number of times. The chain carries TRBV12-3 or TRBV12-4 and TRBJ2-7, with a weak D call TRBD2 (6 bases). The CDR3 is made up of 15 amino acids. Trimming left V 1 base short and J 0 bases short, with 10 bases between. The CDR3: CASSLGGGSSYEQYF. The CDR3 region has the DNA TGTGCCAGCAGTTTAGGGGGAGGCTCCTCCTACGAGCAGTACTTC.